Described below is a single T cell receptor beta chain sequence and its context. Its antigen remains unknown. The entry originates in a study of a mutant IDH1 vaccine in newly diagnosed glioma. Study-wide context: Most had both radiotherapy and temozolomide beforehand; others had only one.

Time point denoted: baseline, week 1 (first vaccination visit). The sample's treatment: pre-vaccination baseline after standard-of-care therapy. The study enrolled donors with new WHO grade 3 or 4 IDH1-mutant, ATRX-lost astrocytomas. The study, taken as a whole, reports: Variations in leading peripheral T cell clonotypes appeared to have no connection with pseudoprogression.

Here immunoSEQ multiplex PCR was the method, and the copy in TCRdb shows in-frame clones only, minus some. The sample contains 45,000 to 65,000 clones, about four fifths of which appear only once. V was clipped by 4 bases and J by 6 bases; unmatched bases: 6. The length of the CDR3 is 15 residues. The germline CDR1 and CDR2 sequences are LGHNA and YSLEER. The V and J genes are TRBV4-3 and TRBJ2-2, with 9 nucleotides matching TRBD1. This TCR derives from a man younger than 35 with glioma. The specimen comprised PBMCs, sampled from a glioma patient treated with radiotherapy, temozolomide or both. CDR3 region: CASSPGQGMAGELFF. The CDR3 bases are TGCGCCAGCAGCCCCGGACAGGGGATGGCCGGGGAGCTGTTTTTT.